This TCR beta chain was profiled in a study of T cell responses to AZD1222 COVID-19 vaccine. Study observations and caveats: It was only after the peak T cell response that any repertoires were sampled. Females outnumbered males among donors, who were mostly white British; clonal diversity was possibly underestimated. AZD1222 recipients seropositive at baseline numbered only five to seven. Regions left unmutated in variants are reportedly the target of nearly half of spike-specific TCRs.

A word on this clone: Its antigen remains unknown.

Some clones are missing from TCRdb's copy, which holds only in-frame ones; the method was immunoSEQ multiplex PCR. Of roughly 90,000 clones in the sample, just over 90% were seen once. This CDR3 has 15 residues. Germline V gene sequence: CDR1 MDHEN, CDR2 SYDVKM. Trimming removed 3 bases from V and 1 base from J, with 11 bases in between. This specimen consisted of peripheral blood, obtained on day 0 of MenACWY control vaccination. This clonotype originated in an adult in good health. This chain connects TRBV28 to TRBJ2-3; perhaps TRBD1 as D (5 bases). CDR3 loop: CASSFFGAGTDTQYF. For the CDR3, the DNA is TGTGCCAGCAGTTTTTTTGGGGCTGGCACAGATACGCAGTATTTT.